This TCR beta chain was sequenced in a study of OX40 agonist ivuxolimab in advanced cancers. Study-wide context: Patients got intravenous ivuxolimab at 0.01 to 10 mg/kg every 2 weeks.

Blood samples were obtained at baseline, cycle 4 day 1, and cycle 7 day 1. Germline V gives CDR1 LGHNA, CDR2 YSLEER. The junction had 15 bases not matched to a gene; V was cut back by 4 bases and J by 0 bases. The CDR3 has 20 amino acids. The repertoire was sequenced with immunoSEQ multiplex PCR; TCRdb's copy has only in-frame clones and lacks some. The table lists about 52,000 clones, roughly 93% of them singletons. This clonotype was obtained from an adult with an advanced solid tumor such as melanoma, head and neck, liver or kidney cancer. The V call is TRBV4-3, the J call TRBJ2-6; TRBD1 aligns across 7 bases. The sample in question was CD4+ or CD8+ T cells sorted from blood, obtained in a trial of the OX40 agonist ivuxolimab. The CDR3 region is CASSRLSPTGTSSGANVLTF. CDR3 bases: TGCGCCAGCAGCCGCCTATCGCCGACAGGGACGAGCTCTGGGGCCAACGTCCTGACTTTC.